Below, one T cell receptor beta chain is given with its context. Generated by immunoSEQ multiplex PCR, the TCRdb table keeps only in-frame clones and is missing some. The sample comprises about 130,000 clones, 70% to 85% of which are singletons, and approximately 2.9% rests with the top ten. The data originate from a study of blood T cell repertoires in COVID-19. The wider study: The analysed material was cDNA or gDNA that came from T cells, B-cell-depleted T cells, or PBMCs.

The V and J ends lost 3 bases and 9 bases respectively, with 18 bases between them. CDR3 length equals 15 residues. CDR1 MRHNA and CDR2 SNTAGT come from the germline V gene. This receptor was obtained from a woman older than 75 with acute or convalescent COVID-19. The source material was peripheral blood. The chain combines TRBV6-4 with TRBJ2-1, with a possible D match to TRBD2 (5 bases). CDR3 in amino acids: CASSELGARLTEQFF. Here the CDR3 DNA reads TGTGCCAGCAGTGAATTGGGAGCTAGACTTACTGAGCAGTTCTTC.